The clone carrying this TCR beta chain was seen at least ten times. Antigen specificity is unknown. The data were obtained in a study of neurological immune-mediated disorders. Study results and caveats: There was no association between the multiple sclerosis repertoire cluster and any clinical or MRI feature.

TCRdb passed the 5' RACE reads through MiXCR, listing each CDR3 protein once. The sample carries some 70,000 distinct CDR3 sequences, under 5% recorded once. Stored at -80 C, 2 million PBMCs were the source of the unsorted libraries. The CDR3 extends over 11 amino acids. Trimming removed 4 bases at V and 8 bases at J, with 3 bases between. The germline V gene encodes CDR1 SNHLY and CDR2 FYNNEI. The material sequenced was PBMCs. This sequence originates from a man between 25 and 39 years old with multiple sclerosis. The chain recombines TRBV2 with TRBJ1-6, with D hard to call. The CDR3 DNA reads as TGTGCCAGCAGTGGGGATTCACCCCTCCACTTT. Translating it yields CASSGDSPLHF.